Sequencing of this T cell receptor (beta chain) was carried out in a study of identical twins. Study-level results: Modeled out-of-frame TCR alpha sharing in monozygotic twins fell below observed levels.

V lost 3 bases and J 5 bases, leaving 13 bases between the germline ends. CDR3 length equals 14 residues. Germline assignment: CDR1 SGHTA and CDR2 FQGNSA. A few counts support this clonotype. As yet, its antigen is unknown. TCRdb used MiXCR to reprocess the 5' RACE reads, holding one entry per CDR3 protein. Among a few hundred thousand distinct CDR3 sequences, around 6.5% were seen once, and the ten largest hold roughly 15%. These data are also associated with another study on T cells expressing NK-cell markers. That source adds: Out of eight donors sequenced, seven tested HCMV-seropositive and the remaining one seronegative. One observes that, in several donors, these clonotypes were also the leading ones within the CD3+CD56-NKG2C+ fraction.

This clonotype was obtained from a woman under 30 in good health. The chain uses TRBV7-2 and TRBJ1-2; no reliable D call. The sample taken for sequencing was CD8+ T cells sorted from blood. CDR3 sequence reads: CASSFIGSSYGYTF. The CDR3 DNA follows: TGTGCCAGCAGCTTTATTGGATCATCGTATGGCTACACCTTC.